The entry below describes one T cell receptor (beta chain). Its antigen is unknown. CDR1 and CDR2 from the germline V gene are SNHLY and FYNNEI. The CDR3 has 12 residues. The ends lost 6 bases at V and 3 bases at J; junction bases unmatched: 0. The sample is drawn from a study of Ad26.COV2.S vaccination and SARS-CoV-2 variants. Study-wide background: Participants got Ad26.COV2.S intramuscularly, once or twice 56 days apart. Findings and limits, study-wide: The placebo group had lower spike-specific TCR breadth than the vaccine recipients did.

Treatment defined: some 20 received Ad26.COV2.S at low or high dose, single or two shots; a few received placebo; per-sample allocation not given. Sampling took place 63 days after the first vaccine or placebo injection. Assay: immunoSEQ multiplex PCR; the TCRdb copy retains only in-frame clones and omits some. The sample holds a few hundred thousand clones, 90% seen once. The rearrangement joins TRBV2 to TRBJ2-7, with 9 bases that match TRBD2. This clonotype was obtained from a person aged 18 to 65 who received the Ad26.COV2.S COVID-19 vaccine or a placebo. The specimen comprised peripheral blood, sampled in a trial of Ad26.COV2.S vaccine versus placebo. For the CDR3, the DNA is TGTGCCAGCAGAGCGGGGGGCTACGAGCAGTACTTC. Its translation: CASRAGGYEQYF. The full variable domain, its missing parts supplied by reference TRBV2 and TRBJ2-7, is EPEVTQTPSHQVTQMGQEVILRCVPISNHLYFYWYRQILGQKVEFLVSFYNNEISEKSEIFDDQFSVERPDGSNFTLKIRSTKLEDSAMYFCASRAGGYEQYFGPGTRLTVT.